The source of this T cell receptor beta chain is a study of blood T cell repertoires in COVID-19. This clone was seen a single time. Sequenced by immunoSEQ multiplex PCR; TCRdb stores in-frame clones only, minus some. Found here are about 75,000 clones, around 74% of them singletons; the top ten hold 2.6%. Germline V gene data show CDR1 as MNHEY and CDR2 as SVGAGI. The V end lost 11 bases, the J end lost 3 bases, and 16 bases lay between the germline ends. This CDR3 contains 14 residues. This clonotype originated in a human donor with acute or convalescent COVID-19. The donor label of this sample is uncertain. The sequencing input was peripheral blood. The chain links TRBV6-5 to TRBJ2-2; tentative D call: TRBD1 (5 bases). DNA of the CDR3: TGTGCCGGGGCGAGGCGGCGCGACACCGGGGAGCTGTTTTTT. Translation gives CAGARRRDTGELFF.